This TCR beta chain was sequenced in a study of blood T cell repertoires in COVID-19. Study information: Acute and convalescent COVID-19 samples came from the United States, Italy and Spain. The cDNA or gDNA used as material had been derived from T cells, B-cell-depleted T cells, or PBMCs.

Trimming removed 3 bases from V and 2 bases from J; junction bases left unmatched: 7. The CDR3 has 16 residues. The germline V gene has CDR1 LGHNA and CDR2 YNFKEQ. This clone was picked up one time. Source study methods: Estimates of nucleated cell counts were drawn from the amplification of reference gene primers. Using immunoSEQ multiplex PCR, the repertoire was profiled, and TCRdb retains in-frame clones only, with some absent. V and J calls and clone size come straight from that table; D and trimming were deduced from the DNA. The sample holds roughly 300,000 clones, around 87% seen once. The sequence came from a woman in her forties or fifties who had recovered from COVID-19. Sequenced input: peripheral blood. The chain combines TRBV4-2 with TRBJ2-1; 7 bases align to TRBD2. CDR3 in amino acids: CASSQERGITYNEQFF. DNA for the CDR3: TGTGCCAGCAGCCAGGAGCGGGGAATTACCTACAATGAGCAGTTCTTC.